The rows below give T cell receptor beta chains drawn from one sample of a study of blood T cell repertoires in COVID-19. Profiled with immunoSEQ multiplex PCR; TCRdb holds only in-frame clones, not every one. Among a few hundred thousand clones listed, almost 90% were seen once. Sequencing was carried out using peripheral blood. These receptor sequences come from a woman aged 25 to 45 with COVID-19, enrolled during active disease. Each CDR3 is given with its conserved first and last residue. D genes are given only for firm matches. Expanded clones are given a class, and other clones once, few, many or no size at all.

J gene: TRBJ2-1; D gene: TRBD2; clone size: -; V gene: TRBV30; CDR3 DNA: TGTGCCTGGAGTCCAGATTCCCGCGAATTAGCGGGAGTTTTTTTAAATGAGCAGTTCTTC; CDR3 protein: CAWSPDSRELAGVFLNEQFF
J gene: TRBJ1-2; D gene: -; clone size: -; V gene: TRBV6-2/TRBV6-3; CDR3 DNA: TGTGCCAGCAGTTACTCCGGCAGGTTTATCTATGGCTACACCTTC; CDR3 protein: CASSYSGRFIYGYTF
J gene: TRBJ1-1; D gene: -; clone size: -; V gene: TRBV25-1; CDR3 DNA: TGTGCCAGCAGTGAATCGGTTGCAGGTGGGGGGGCTTTCTTT; CDR3 protein: CASSESVAGGGAFF
J gene: TRBJ2-1; D gene: -; clone size: -; V gene: TRBV19; CDR3 DNA: TGTGCCAGTAGTATAGATCTGGTGGGGAGGGAGCAGTTCTTC; CDR3 protein: CASSIDLVGREQFF
J gene: TRBJ2-1; D gene: -; clone size: once; V gene: TRBV2; CDR3 DNA: TGTGCCAGCAGTGGAACAGGGTACAATGAGCAGTTCTTC; CDR3 protein: CASSGTGYNEQFF
J gene: TRBJ1-2; D gene: -; clone size: -; V gene: TRBV9; CDR3 DNA: TGTGCCAGCAGCGTAGGGGGGACAAAGACTAACTATGGCTACACCTTC; CDR3 protein: CASSVGGTKTNYGYTF
J gene: TRBJ2-1; D gene: TRBD2; clone size: -; V gene: TRBV5-4; CDR3 DNA: TGTGCCAGCAGCCGGACTAGCGGGGAAAATGAGCAGTTCTTC; CDR3 protein: CASSRTSGENEQFF
J gene: TRBJ2-2; D gene: -; clone size: -; V gene: TRBV19; CDR3 DNA: TGTGCCAGTAGTATCCAGGGTGCGAACACCGGGGAGCTGTTTTTT; CDR3 protein: CASSIQGANTGELFF
J gene: TRBJ1-2; D gene: -; clone size: -; V gene: TRBV7-2; CDR3 DNA: TGTGCCAGCAGCAACGGACAAGGCTATGGCTACACCTTC; CDR3 protein: CASSNGQGYGYTF
J gene: TRBJ2-2; D gene: TRBD2; clone size: -; V gene: TRBV28; CDR3 DNA: TGTGCCAGCAGTCCGGGACTAGCGGGAGGTACCGGGGAGCTGTTTTTT; CDR3 protein: CASSPGLAGGTGELFF
J gene: TRBJ2-7; D gene: TRBD2; clone size: -; V gene: TRBV2; CDR3 DNA: TGTGCCAGCAGTGAAGGGGACTACTACGAGCAGTACTTC; CDR3 protein: CASSEGDYYEQYF
J gene: TRBJ2-1; D gene: -; clone size: -; V gene: TRBV5-4; CDR3 DNA: TGTGCCAGCAGACCCTCATCAACCGGGACATTAAGCTCCTACAATGAGCAGTTCTTC; CDR3 protein: CASRPSSTGTLSSYNEQFF
J gene: TRBJ1-4; D gene: TRBD1; clone size: -; V gene: TRBV2; CDR3 DNA: TGTGCCAGCAGCCGAGACAGGGATGAAAAACTGTTTTTT; CDR3 protein: CASSRDRDEKLFF
J gene: TRBJ2-2; D gene: TRBD2; clone size: -; V gene: TRBV28; CDR3 DNA: TGTGCCAGCAGTTCTAGCGGGAGGGCGGGGGAGCTGTTTTTT; CDR3 protein: CASSSSGRAGELFF
J gene: TRBJ1-4; D gene: TRBD1; clone size: -; V gene: TRBV5-1; CDR3 DNA: TGCGCCAGCAGCTTGGGGTCTCTTGGCAGGGGGCAAAGAGAAAAACTGTTTTTT; CDR3 protein: CASSLGSLGRGQREKLFF
J gene: TRBJ2-7; D gene: -; clone size: once; V gene: TRBV5-4; CDR3 DNA: TGTGCCAGCAGCTCCGGGGGTGGGTACGAGCAGTACTTC; CDR3 protein: CASSSGGGYEQYF
J gene: TRBJ1-1; D gene: -; clone size: -; V gene: TRBV2; CDR3 DNA: TGTGCCAGCATTAAGGCCGGGAGGGACACTGAAGCTTTCTTT; CDR3 protein: CASIKAGRDTEAFF
J gene: TRBJ2-2; D gene: -; clone size: -; V gene: TRBV3-1/TRBV3-2; CDR3 DNA: TGTGCCAGCAGCCAAGATACAGGGACCACCGGGGAGCTGTTTTTT; CDR3 protein: CASSQDTGTTGELFF
J gene: TRBJ2-1; D gene: TRBD1; clone size: -; V gene: TRBV5-4; CDR3 DNA: TGTGCCAGCAGCTTAGGGGGCCATGAGCAGTTCTTC; CDR3 protein: CASSLGGHEQFF
J gene: TRBJ1-2; D gene: -; clone size: once; V gene: TRBV12-3/TRBV12-4; CDR3 DNA: TGTGCCAGCAGTTCCGGGCCCAGGGTAGGCTACACCTTC; CDR3 protein: CASSSGPRVGYTF
J gene: TRBJ1-2; D gene: -; clone size: -; V gene: TRBV30; CDR3 DNA: TGTGCCTGGAGTGTACTGGCAGGGGAGTATGGCTACACCTTC; CDR3 protein: CAWSVLAGEYGYTF
J gene: TRBJ2-3; D gene: TRBD2; clone size: once; V gene: TRBV27; CDR3 DNA: TGTGCCAGCAGTCCCCGGGTAGCGGGAGTCACAGATACGCAGTATTTT; CDR3 protein: CASSPRVAGVTDTQYF
J gene: TRBJ2-3; D gene: -; clone size: -; V gene: TRBV4-1; CDR3 DNA: TGCGCCAGCAGCAGTACAGCCCCGCCAGATACGCAGTATTTT; CDR3 protein: CASSSTAPPDTQYF
J gene: TRBJ2-7; D gene: -; clone size: -; V gene: TRBV11-2; CDR3 DNA: TGTGCCAGCAGCTTTCGACAGATCAGATCCTACGAGCAGTACTTC; CDR3 protein: CASSFRQIRSYEQYF
J gene: TRBJ2-1; D gene: -; clone size: -; V gene: TRBV5-4; CDR3 DNA: TGTGCCAGCAGCGTCGACTCGGGATCGTTCAATGAGCAGTTCTTC; CDR3 protein: CASSVDSGSFNEQFF
J gene: TRBJ1-4; D gene: TRBD1; clone size: -; V gene: TRBV10-3; CDR3 DNA: TGTGCCATCAGTGGGCAGGGGGCGAAAAAACTGTTTTTT; CDR3 protein: CAISGQGAKKLFF
J gene: TRBJ2-1; D gene: TRBD2; clone size: -; V gene: TRBV7-9; CDR3 DNA: TGTGCCAGCAGACCTCCGGGACTAGCGGGAGTGGATGAGCAGTTCTTC; CDR3 protein: CASRPPGLAGVDEQFF
J gene: TRBJ1-1; D gene: TRBD1; clone size: -; V gene: TRBV6-5; CDR3 DNA: TGTGCCAGCAGTTACGGGACAGCGAACACTGAAGCTTTCTTT; CDR3 protein: CASSYGTANTEAFF
J gene: TRBJ2-2; D gene: TRBD2; clone size: -; V gene: TRBV7-2; CDR3 DNA: TGTGCCAGCAGCTCAAGACTAGCGGGAGGCCTGAACACCGGGGAGCTGTTTTTT; CDR3 protein: CASSSRLAGGLNTGELFF
J gene: TRBJ2-5; D gene: TRBD1; clone size: few; V gene: TRBV24-1; CDR3 DNA: TGTGCCACCAGTGATCCGGGGACAGGAGAGACCCAGTACTTC; CDR3 protein: CATSDPGTGETQYF
J gene: TRBJ1-4; D gene: -; clone size: -; V gene: TRBV6-1; CDR3 DNA: TGTGCCAGCAGTGAAGTCGGAGTGTCGGAAAAACTGTTTTTT; CDR3 protein: CASSEVGVSEKLFF
J gene: TRBJ1-5; D gene: -; clone size: -; V gene: TRBV6-2/TRBV6-3; CDR3 DNA: TGTGCCAGCAGTTACTCGATGGGCTCTAATAGCAATCAGCCCCAGCATTTT; CDR3 protein: CASSYSMGSNSNQPQHF
J gene: TRBJ2-1; D gene: TRBD2; clone size: once; V gene: TRBV5-1; CDR3 DNA: TGCGCCAGCAGCTTGGCCAGGACGGGAGGGCCGAATGAGCAGTTCTTC; CDR3 protein: CASSLARTGGPNEQFF
J gene: TRBJ1-2; D gene: TRBD1; clone size: -; V gene: TRBV5-1; CDR3 DNA: TGCGCCAGCAGCTTGGAAGAGGGGGCCCATGGCTACACCTTC; CDR3 protein: CASSLEEGAHGYTF
J gene: TRBJ1-2; D gene: TRBD1; clone size: -; V gene: TRBV29-1; CDR3 DNA: TGCAGCGTTGACGCGGACAGGGTCGGCTACACCTTC; CDR3 protein: CSVDADRVGYTF
J gene: TRBJ2-2; D gene: TRBD2; clone size: -; V gene: TRBV7-9; CDR3 DNA: TGTGCCAGCAGCTTAGTCGGGAGGGCCCCCGGGGAGCTGTTTTTT; CDR3 protein: CASSLVGRAPGELFF
J gene: TRBJ1-4; D gene: TRBD1; clone size: -; V gene: TRBV5-1; CDR3 DNA: TGCGCCAGCAGCTTAACAGGACAGGGGATGGGGGAAAAACTGTTTTTT; CDR3 protein: CASSLTGQGMGEKLFF
J gene: TRBJ1-2; D gene: TRBD1; clone size: -; V gene: TRBV5-1; CDR3 DNA: TGCGCCAGCAGCACGGGACAGGCGGATGGCTACACCTTC; CDR3 protein: CASSTGQADGYTF
J gene: TRBJ1-1; D gene: -; clone size: -; V gene: TRBV7-3; CDR3 DNA: TGTGCCAGCAGCTTAATAGGCGGTTTGAACACTGAAGCTTTCTTT; CDR3 protein: CASSLIGGLNTEAFF
J gene: TRBJ2-3; D gene: TRBD1; clone size: few; V gene: TRBV5-1; CDR3 DNA: TGCGCCAGCAGCTATTCCACAGGGGACGGCGATACGCAGTATTTT; CDR3 protein: CASSYSTGDGDTQYF
J gene: TRBJ2-7; D gene: TRBD1; clone size: -; V gene: TRBV7-6; CDR3 DNA: TGTGCCAGCAGCCTCCGTGCCTTGACAGGGGGAGTCTACTACGAGCAGTACTTC; CDR3 protein: CASSLRALTGGVYYEQYF
J gene: TRBJ1-2; D gene: TRBD1; clone size: -; V gene: TRBV7-9; CDR3 DNA: TGTGCCAGCAGCTCCACCGGGACAGAAAACTACTATGGCTACACCTTC; CDR3 protein: CASSSTGTENYYGYTF
J gene: TRBJ1-5; D gene: -; clone size: -; V gene: TRBV4-1; CDR3 DNA: TGCGCCAGCAGCCTTGCTCAGGGTGAGAGTCAGCCCCAGCATTTT; CDR3 protein: CASSLAQGESQPQHF
J gene: TRBJ1-2; D gene: TRBD1; clone size: -; V gene: TRBV5-5; CDR3 DNA: TGTGCCAGCAGCGCTCCGACAGGGGGAAATGGTGGCTACACCTTC; CDR3 protein: CASSAPTGGNGGYTF
J gene: TRBJ1-1; D gene: TRBD1; clone size: -; V gene: TRBV2; CDR3 DNA: TGTGCCAGCAGTAGTCAGGGGGCAGGCACTGAAGCTTTCTTT; CDR3 protein: CASSSQGAGTEAFF
J gene: TRBJ1-2; D gene: -; clone size: -; V gene: TRBV19; CDR3 DNA: TGTGCCAGCTTGCATAGCCTCTATGGCTACACCTTC; CDR3 protein: CASLHSLYGYTF
J gene: TRBJ2-1; D gene: TRBD2; clone size: -; V gene: TRBV19; CDR3 DNA: TGTGCCAGTAGGCTGGCGGGAGGGCCGCTTAACAATGAGCAGTTCTTC; CDR3 protein: CASRLAGGPLNNEQFF
J gene: TRBJ1-1; D gene: -; clone size: -; V gene: TRBV13; CDR3 DNA: TGTGCCAGCAGCTTCTTCAGCCTCACAGGGTTGGGGCTCACTGAAGCTTTCTTT; CDR3 protein: CASSFFSLTGLGLTEAFF
J gene: TRBJ2-5; D gene: TRBD1; clone size: -; V gene: TRBV24-1; CDR3 DNA: TGTGCCACCAGTGATGGCCGGACAGGGGGGTTGTACCAAGAGACCCAGTACTTC; CDR3 protein: CATSDGRTGGLYQETQYF
J gene: TRBJ1-4; D gene: -; clone size: -; V gene: TRBV19; CDR3 DNA: TGTGCCAGTAGTAGGGGCACTCCTGAAAAACTGTTTTTT; CDR3 protein: CASSRGTPEKLFF
J gene: TRBJ1-1; D gene: TRBD1; clone size: -; V gene: TRBV5-8; CDR3 DNA: TGTGCCAGCAGCTTAACCCCCAGGACAGGGGTCACGAACACTGAAGCTTTCTTT; CDR3 protein: CASSLTPRTGVTNTEAFF
J gene: TRBJ1-3; D gene: TRBD1; clone size: -; V gene: TRBV5-5; CDR3 DNA: TGTGCCAGCAGCCTCGACAGGGGGAGTGGAAACACCATATATTTT; CDR3 protein: CASSLDRGSGNTIYF
J gene: TRBJ2-3; D gene: TRBD1; clone size: -; V gene: TRBV11-3; CDR3 DNA: TGTGCCAGCAGCTTATGGACAGGGGATGGAACAGATACGCAGTATTTT; CDR3 protein: CASSLWTGDGTDTQYF